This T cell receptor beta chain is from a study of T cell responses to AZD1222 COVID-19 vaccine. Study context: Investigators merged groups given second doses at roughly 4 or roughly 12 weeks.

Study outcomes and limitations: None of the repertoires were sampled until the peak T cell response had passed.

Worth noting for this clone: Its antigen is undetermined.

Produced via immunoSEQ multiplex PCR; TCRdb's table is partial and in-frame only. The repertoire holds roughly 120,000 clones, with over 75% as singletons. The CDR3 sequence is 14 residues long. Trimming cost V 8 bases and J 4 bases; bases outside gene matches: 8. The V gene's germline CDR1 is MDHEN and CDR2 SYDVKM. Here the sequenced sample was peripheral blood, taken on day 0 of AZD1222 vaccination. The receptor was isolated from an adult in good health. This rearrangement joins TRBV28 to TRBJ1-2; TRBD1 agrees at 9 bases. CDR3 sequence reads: CASRQGEPLYGYTF. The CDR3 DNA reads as TGTGCCAGCCGACAGGGGGAGCCCCTCTATGGCTACACCTTC.